A single sample gave rise to the 31 T cell receptor beta chains below, sequenced in a study of blood T cell repertoires in COVID-19. Profiled with immunoSEQ multiplex PCR; TCRdb holds only in-frame clones, not every one. The repertoire has some 270,000 clones, approximately 88% of them found once; the top ten carry about 2.9%. The sequenced material came from PBMCs or T cells enriched from blood (not recorded which). The receptor set was obtained from a woman aged 40 to 50 who had been exposed to COVID-19.

This rearrangement joins TRBV6-6 to TRBJ1-2, with TRBD1 matching 9 bases. The CDR3 is made up of 12 amino acids. CDR1 is MNHNY, CDR2 SVGAGI, per germline (reference sequence). V lost 9 bases, J lost 7 bases, and 6 bases stayed unmatched. DNA for the CDR3: TGTGCCAGTTGGGACAGGGAATTTGGCTACACCTTC. As protein: CASWDREFGYTF.

V usage is TRBV7-3 and J usage is TRBJ2-6; 8 bases map to TRBD1. The CDR3 is 17 residues long. Per germline, CDR1 SGHTA and CDR2 FQGTGA. V gave up 7 bases and J gave up 0 bases; unmatched junction bases: 8. The CDR3 DNA follows: TGTGCCAGCACCCCCGGGACAGGCTACTCTGGGGCCAACGTCCTGACTTTC. Its protein is CASTPGTGYSGANVLTF.

As regards this clone: The same CDR3 can be traced to other DNA sequences in this sample. The chain is built from TRBV5-1 and TRBJ1-5, with a weak D call TRBD1 (5 bases). The CDR3 contains 13 residues. Germline V gene data show CDR1 as SGHRS and CDR2 as YFSETQ. The ends were cut back, 0 bases at V and 5 bases at J, with 6 bases in the middle. This CDR3 is CASSLAGDQPQHF. The CDR3, as DNA: TGCGCCAGCAGCTTGGCGGGGGATCAGCCCCAGCATTTT.

This chain links TRBV3-1 (or the pseudogene TRBV3-2) with TRBJ2-5, with 8 nucleotides matching TRBD2. The CDR3 extends over 17 amino acids. V was pared by 4 bases and J by 1 base, with 11 bases of the junction left unmatched. Germline V CDR1 and CDR2: LGHDT, YNNKEL (reference sequence). The CDR3: CASSRSGGRGGQETQYF. The CDR3 nucleotides read TGTGCCAGCAGCCGGTCCGGAGGCCGGGGGGGCCAAGAGACCCAGTACTTC.

The chain carries TRBV4-3 and TRBJ2-1; the D is unclear. This CDR3 spans 13 amino acids. CDR1 is LGHNA, CDR2 YSLEER, per germline. V was trimmed by 5 bases and J by 9 bases, leaving 14 bases between them. Here the CDR3 DNA reads TGCGCCAGCAGCGAGAGCCGCCTCGCTGAGCAGTTCTTC. It is translated as CASSESRLAEQFF.

The rearrangement links TRBV19 to TRBJ1-5; D may be TRBD1 (6 bases). Germline CDR1 LNHDA, CDR2 SQIVND (reference sequence). The CDR3 extends over 14 amino acids. Between the trimmed V and J ends, which lost 3 bases and 5 bases, there was a span of 11 bases. The chain's CDR3 is CASSIRGRHQPQHF. The CDR3 nucleotides read TGTGCCAGTAGTATCAGGGGTCGCCATCAGCCCCAGCATTTT. Using reference TRBV19 and TRBJ1-5 for the parts outside the CDR3, the full variable domain is DGGITQSPKYLFRKEGQNVTLSCEQNLNHDAMYWYRQDPGQGLRLIYYSQIVNDFQKGDIAEGYSVSREKKESFPLTVTSAQKNPTAFYLCASSIRGRHQPQHFGDGTRLSIL.

The chain joins TRBV23-1 to TRBJ2-1; possibly TRBD2 for D (5 bases). TRBV23-1 falls under the ORF class, with uncertain function. The CDR3 covers 20 residues. Trimming left V 6 bases short and J 7 bases short, with 34 bases between. The CDR3 DNA reads TGCGCCAGCAGACCACCTTGGACCTCGAGGGCGGGTATTGGGTGTAATGAGCAGTTCTTC. The encoded protein is CASRPPWTSRAGIGCNEQFF.

The V and J genes are TRBV28 and TRBJ2-1; D call uncertain. V was pared by 2 bases and J by 0 bases, with 8 bases between. Germline CDR1 MDHEN, CDR2 SYDVKM. This CDR3 is built from 15 residues. The CDR3 sequence: CASSLMRSSYNEQFF. CDR3 DNA: TGTGCCAGCAGTTTAATGCGAAGCTCCTACAATGAGCAGTTCTTC.

Turning to this clone: This sample also contains other DNA sequences that code for the same CDR3. The chain carries TRBV6-5 and TRBJ2-7; D is unclear. Per the germline V gene, CDR1 is MNHEY and CDR2 is SVGAGI. V was pared by 5 bases and J by 0 bases, with 8 bases between. The CDR3 has 13 amino acids. CDR3 region: CASSPSGSYEQYV. The CDR3 coding sequence is TGTGCCAGCAGTCCCTCGGGCTCCTACGAGCAGTACGTC.

The chain carries TRBV4-3 and TRBJ2-2; weak D call: TRBD2 (6 bases). V lost 0 bases to trimming and J lost 2 bases, with 10 bases between them. CDR1 is LGHNA, CDR2 YSLEER, per germline. CDR3 length: 16 amino acids. CDR3: CASSQEGGPNTGELFF. The CDR3 DNA reads TGCGCCAGCAGCCAAGAGGGGGGACCTAACACCGGGGAGCTGTTTTTT.

The CDR3 bases are TGTGCCAGCAGAGGGGGCCATCAGCCCCAGCATTTT. It codes for CASRGGHQPQHF. The gene calls are TRBV27 and TRBJ1-5, with 7 bases that match TRBD1. The germline V gene has CDR1 MNHEY and CDR2 SMNVEV (reference sequence). The CDR3 contains 12 residues. V was clipped by 6 bases and J by 5 bases; unmatched bases: 1.

The chain recombines TRBV27 with TRBJ2-3, with 8 positions matching TRBD2. After removal of 4 bases from V and 0 bases from J, the junction contained 9 bases not matched to a gene. CDR1 is MNHEY, CDR2 SMNVEV, per germline (reference sequence). The CDR3 spans 17 residues. The CDR3 coding sequence is TGTGCCAGCAGTTCCACCCTTAGCGGGACTAGCACAGATACGCAGTATTTT. Its protein is CASSSTLSGTSTDTQYF.

The table lists this clone with a count of one. This chain links TRBV3-1 (or the pseudogene TRBV3-2) with TRBJ2-1; 8 bases line up with TRBD2. Germline CDR1 reads LGHDT; CDR2 reads YNNKEL (reference sequence). The CDR3 contains 15 residues. V lost 0 bases, J lost 6 bases, and 4 bases stayed unmatched. In DNA, the CDR3 is TGTGCCAGCAGCCAAGAGGGACTAGGTTTCAATGAGCAGTTCTTC. This encodes CASSQEGLGFNEQFF.

This sequence joins TRBV7-2 and TRBJ1-3; a possible D gene is TRBD1 (5 bases). V lost 6 bases and J 3 bases, leaving 21 bases between the germline ends. Per the germline V gene, CDR1 is SGHTA and CDR2 is FQGNSA. The CDR3 is 17 amino acids. CDR3 protein: CASSHSGGSWVGNTIYF. CDR3 sequence (DNA): TGTGCCAGCAGTCATAGTGGGGGGTCGTGGGTTGGAAACACCATATATTTT.

The chain joins TRBV3-1 (or the pseudogene TRBV3-2) to TRBJ2-3; 7 bases align to TRBD2. J lost 2 bases, V lost 3 bases, and 2 bases had no gene match. The CDR3 is made up of 14 amino acids. Germline CDR1 reads LGHDT; CDR2 reads YNNKEL (reference sequence). In DNA form, the CDR3 reads TGTGCCAGCAGCCATCTAGCGGACACAGATACGCAGTATTTT. It specifies CASSHLADTDTQYF.

In the case of this clone: The same CDR3 also results from other DNA sequences found in this sample. The rearrangement links TRBV18 to TRBJ1-1, with TRBD1 matching 8 bases. V trimming: 6 bases; J trimming: 1 base; junction bases outside the gene matches: 4. CDR1 and CDR2 (germline): KGHSH, LQKENI. The CDR3 loop spans 14 amino acids. In nucleotides, the CDR3 is TGTGCCAGCTCTCCCGGGACAGGGAACACTGAAGCTTTCTTT. It codes for CASSPGTGNTEAFF.

The rearrangement uses TRBV7-2 and TRBJ2-7, with 8 bases lining up with TRBD1. V lost 6 bases, J lost 6 bases, and 13 bases stayed unmatched. The CDR3 has 15 residues. CDR1 SGHTA and CDR2 FQGNSA come from the germline V gene. This CDR3 reads CASRHAGQGVREQYF. Here the CDR3 DNA reads TGTGCCAGCAGACACGCTGGACAGGGAGTCCGCGAGCAGTACTTC.

The chain couples TRBV3-1 (or the pseudogene TRBV3-2) to TRBJ1-2; no clear D. The V gene lost 1 base and the J gene lost 0 bases, with 15 bases spanning the gap. CDR1 is LGHDT and CDR2 is YNNKEL in the germline V gene (reference sequence). CDR3 length: 17 amino acids. The CDR3 sequence is CASSQVGIQKANYGYTF. CDR3 in DNA: TGTGCCAGCAGCCAAGTCGGGATACAGAAAGCTAACTATGGCTACACCTTC.

The chain is built from TRBV3-1 (or the pseudogene TRBV3-2) and TRBJ1-4; 10 nucleotides align to TRBD1. This CDR3 spans 15 amino acids. Germline V gene data show CDR1 as LGHDT and CDR2 as YNNKEL (reference sequence). Trimming at V came to 2 bases and at J to 7 bases, leaving 4 bases not matched to a gene. The CDR3 DNA follows: TGTGCCAGCAGCCAACGACAGGGGGCATCTGAAAAACTGTTTTTT. Its protein is CASSQRQGASEKLFF.

This chain connects TRBV2 to TRBJ1-2, with D maybe TRBD1 (5 bases). The CDR3 runs to 12 residues. Trimming left V 1 base short and J 6 bases short, with 6 bases between. Germline V lookup: CDR1 SNHLY, CDR2 FYNNEI. In DNA form, the CDR3 reads TGTGCCAGCAGTGAAGGCAGGGATGGCTACACCTTC. It specifies CASSEGRDGYTF.

The chain carries TRBV27 and TRBJ1-1, with D possibly TRBD1 on 5 matching bases. CDR3 length: 15 residues. V was clipped by 2 bases and J by 1 base, with 11 bases between them. The germline V gene encodes CDR1 MNHEY and CDR2 SMNVEV (reference sequence). CDR3 DNA: TGTGCCAGCAGTTTAGCAGGGCTCCCGAACACTGAAGCTTTCTTT. Encoded protein: CASSLAGLPNTEAFF.

The chain couples TRBV5-1 to TRBJ1-6, with TRBD1 matching over 7 bases. V shed 5 bases and J 6 bases; nucleotides not matched to a gene: 2. CDR3 length: 13 amino acids. In germline, CDR1 is SGHRS, CDR2 YFSETQ. CDR3 loop: CASRAGGNSPLHF. The CDR3 nucleotides read TGCGCCAGCAGAGCAGGGGGTAATTCACCCCTCCACTTT.

The chain has TRBV2 and TRBJ2-2; the D gene is possibly TRBD2 (6 bases). Germline V gene data show CDR1 as SNHLY and CDR2 as FYNNEI. The CDR3 has 15 amino acids. Trimming took 2 bases from V and 7 from J, leaving 14 bases between them. CDR3 residues: CASSEFGGYGGELFF. CDR3 bases: TGTGCCAGCAGTGAATTTGGGGGGTATGGCGGGGAGCTGTTTTTT.

The chain has TRBV12-3 or TRBV12-4 and TRBJ1-5; D gene uncertain. This CDR3 spans 12 amino acids. The ends were cut back, 8 bases at V and 9 bases at J, with 14 bases in the middle. The CDR3 reads CASHPPGGPQHF. CDR3 DNA: TGTGCCAGCCACCCCCCTGGAGGGCCCCAGCATTTT.

The chain combines TRBV2 with TRBJ2-1, with 9 positions matching TRBD1. The CDR3 has 13 residues. In germline, CDR1 is SNHLY, CDR2 FYNNEI. Trimming took 5 bases from V and 9 from J; bases not matched to a gene: 5. The CDR3 reads CASSPGQGFEQFF. The CDR3 region has the DNA TGTGCCAGCAGTCCGGGACAGGGCTTTGAGCAGTTCTTC.

The genes are TRBV11-3 and TRBJ1-3; possibly TRBD1 for D (6 bases). The V gene lost 3 bases and the J gene lost 2 bases, with 11 bases spanning the gap. The CDR3 is 15 residues long. The germline V gene encodes CDR1 SGHNT and CDR2 YENEEA. The CDR3 reads CASSFDGTTGNTIYF. CDR3 nucleotide sequence: TGTGCCAGCAGCTTTGACGGGACAACTGGAAACACCATATATTTT.

The V call is TRBV5-1, the J call TRBJ1-3; TRBD1 matches 10 bases. V shed 5 bases and J 3 bases; nucleotides not matched to a gene: 5. The CDR3 loop spans 15 amino acids. CDR1 SGHRS and CDR2 YFSETQ come from the germline V gene. CDR3 sequence (DNA): TGCGCCAGCAGTCCTGGACAGGGGGGTGGAAACACCATATATTTT. Its translation is CASSPGQGGGNTIYF.

The chain combines TRBV7-6 with TRBJ1-4, with a possible D match to TRBD1 (5 bases). V was pared by 1 base and J by 5 bases, with 14 bases between. The CDR3 has 16 residues. In germline, CDR1 is SGHVS, CDR2 FNYEAQ. The CDR3 DNA reads as TGTGCCAGCAGCTTAGAGGGGAGGGGAAGGAATGAAAAACTGTTTTTT. It translates to CASSLEGRGRNEKLFF.

The chain joins TRBV19 to TRBJ1-2; D remains ambiguous. The V gene's germline CDR1 is LNHDA and CDR2 SQIVND (reference sequence). The CDR3 runs to 13 residues. V dropped 7 bases and J dropped 3 bases, with 12 bases sitting between them. The DNA for the CDR3 is TGTGCCAGTAATTCCGGGGAGTACTATGGCTACACCTTC. It codes for CASNSGEYYGYTF. Together with reference TRBV19 and TRBJ1-2, the CDR3 gives the full variable domain: DGGITQSPKYLFRKEGQNVTLSCEQNLNHDAMYWYRQDPGQGLRLIYYSQIVNDFQKGDIAEGYSVSREKKESFPLTVTSAQKNPTAFYLCASNSGEYYGYTFGSGTRLTVV.

The chain links TRBV11-2 to TRBJ1-6, with D unclear. The CDR3 has 12 amino acids. V was cut by 4 bases and J by 10 bases, with 8 bases left in between. Looked up from germline, CDR1 is SGHAT and CDR2 is FQNNGV. The chain's CDR3 is CASSSQASPLHF. The CDR3 bases are TGTGCCAGCAGCTCCCAAGCATCACCCCTCCACTTT.

The chain links TRBV7-3 to TRBJ1-1; perhaps TRBD1 as D (5 bases). The germline V gene encodes CDR1 SGHTA and CDR2 FQGTGA. The CDR3 is 13 amino acids. V dropped 4 bases and J dropped 1 base, with 7 bases sitting between them. The CDR3 spells CASSSGANTEAFF. The CDR3 DNA reads TGTGCCAGCAGCTCTGGGGCGAACACTGAAGCTTTCTTT.